This T cell receptor beta chain emerged from a study of blood T cell repertoires in COVID-19. Across the whole study: Collection of acute and convalescent COVID-19 samples took place in the United States, Italy and Spain. T cells, B-cell-depleted T cells, or PBMCs supplied cDNA or gDNA.

The CDR3 contains 20 residues. CDR1 and CDR2 from the germline V gene are SGHRS and YFSETQ. J lost 0 bases, V lost 4 bases, and 20 bases had no gene match. TCRdb's copy holds only in-frame clones and misses some; the assay was immunoSEQ multiplex PCR. This table holds some 53,000 clones, approximately 84% found once. The source of this sequence is a human donor with active COVID-19. The donor label of this sample is uncertain. Sequenced input: peripheral blood. The chain couples TRBV5-1 to TRBJ1-2, with 8 bases fitting TRBD1. The CDR3 DNA reads TGCGCCAGCAGCCAAAAGGGGTTCTCGACCGCAGGGGGCTCTAACTATGGCTACACCTTC. Encoded protein: CASSQKGFSTAGGSNYGYTF.